The present entry profiles one T cell receptor beta chain with its context. Its antigen remains unidentified. This specimen belongs to a study of T cell repertoires in cytomegalovirus infection. Overall study: Matching HLA type, along with CMV infection, was indicated by public TCR beta signatures. The study's findings and limits: Totalled public TCR beta family frequency picked out people who carried CMV plus the relevant HLA. CMV-specific HLA-C-restricted TCR beta clonotypes dominated the ex vivo response.

One entry per CDR3 protein results from TCRdb running MiXCR on the reads. The sample lists 830,000 or so distinct CDR3 sequences, roughly 33% occurring once. Losses at the gene ends were 5 bases for V and 6 bases for J; bases not matched to a gene: 4. The CDR3 length is 13 residues. Germline V gene lookup returns CDR1 LNHDA and CDR2 SQIVND (reference sequence). The source is a human donor in good health (CMV status not recorded). Some clones in this sample may be carry-over from other donors' samples. The sequencing here drew on cultured CD8+ T cells from PBMCs, taken from culture after CMV antigen stimulation. V is TRBV19 and J is TRBJ2-7; TRBD2 agrees at 10 bases. The chain's CDR3 is CASSVLAGSEQYF. The CDR3 DNA follows: TGTGCCAGTAGTGTACTAGCGGGGAGCGAGCAGTACTTC.